This is a list of T cell receptor beta chains from one sample in a study of cytomegalovirus exposure and HLA in healthy donors. Profiled with immunoSEQ multiplex PCR; TCRdb holds only in-frame clones, not every one. The data contain tens of thousands of clones, about 80% of them singletons. The sample comprised PBMCs. The receptors were sampled from a woman in her thirties or forties in good health and CMV-seronegative. Each CDR3 is given with its conserved first and last residue. A D gene is named only where the DNA matches it firmly. Expanded clones are given a class, and other clones once, few, many or no size at all.

D gene,clone size,J gene,V gene,CDR3 protein,CDR3 DNA
TRBD2,few,TRBJ2-1,TRBV11-2,CASSPMGLAGINEQFF,TGTGCCAGCAGCCCCATGGGACTAGCGGGAATCAATGAGCAGTTCTTC
.,.,TRBJ1-2,TRBV27,CASSLSRAFDYGYTF,TGTGCCAGCAGTTTATCCAGGGCCTTTGACTATGGCTACACCTTC
TRBD2,.,TRBJ2-3,TRBV7-9,CASSLYAGGQDTQYF,TGTGCCAGCAGCTTATACGCGGGAGGGCAAGATACGCAGTATTTT
.,.,TRBJ1-2,TRBV28,CASSEGGTTNYGYTF,TGTGCCAGCAGCGAGGGGGGGACAACTAACTATGGCTACACCTTC
.,.,TRBJ1-2,TRBV5-6,CASSLGRNYGYTF,TGTGCCAGCAGCTTGGGCAGGAACTATGGCTACACCTTC
.,once,TRBJ2-3,TRBV10-3,CAISEGLSTDTQYF,TGTGCCATCAGTGAGGGACTTTCAACAGATACGCAGTATTTT
.,.,TRBJ1-2,TRBV4-2,CASSQAGSYGYTF,TGTGCCAGCAGCCAAGCAGGGTCCTATGGCTACACCTTC
TRBD1,.,TRBJ1-2,TRBV4-3,CASSREGTVNYGYTF,TGCGCCAGCAGCCGCGAGGGGACAGTTAACTATGGCTACACCTTC
.,.,TRBJ1-1,TRBV2,CASSKSWNTEAFF,TGTGCCAGCAGTAAATCATGGAACACTGAAGCTTTCTTT
.,.,TRBJ1-1,TRBV20-1,CSVRLVKAFF,TGCAGTGTGAGACTAGTAAAAGCTTTCTTT
TRBD1,.,TRBJ2-7,TRBV7-8,CASSPGTVYGQYF,TGTGCCAGCAGCCCGGGGACAGTTTACGGGCAGTACTTC
.,.,TRBJ1-2,TRBV18,CASSPAPGVHHGYTF,TGTGCCAGCTCACCAGCCCCAGGGGTTCACCATGGCTACACCTTC
TRBD1,once,TRBJ1-1,TRBV7-8,CASSLRQGRTEAFF,TGTGCCAGCAGCTTAAGACAGGGTCGCACTGAAGCTTTCTTT
.,.,TRBJ1-4,TRBV29-1,CSVDQGKNEKLFF,TGCAGCGTTGATCAGGGGAAGAACGAAAAACTGTTTTTT
TRBD2,.,TRBJ2-3,TRBV4-1,CASSQVGLAGVDTQYF,TGCGCCAGCAGCCAAGTTGGACTAGCGGGAGTAGATACGCAGTATTTT
TRBD1,.,TRBJ1-2,TRBV28,CASSSTGAGDYGYTF,TGTGCCAGCAGTTCAACAGGGGCAGGAGACTATGGCTACACCTTC
.,.,TRBJ1-1,TRBV27,CASSLSTGLNTEAFF,TGTGCCAGCAGTTTGAGTACAGGCCTGAACACTGAAGCTTTCTTT
.,.,TRBJ2-3,TRBV11-1,CASSSGGKRVYTDTQYF,TGTGCCAGCAGCTCGGGGGGCAAACGGGTATACACAGATACGCAGTATTTT
.,.,TRBJ2-1,TRBV5-1,CASSIQGGPYNEQFF,TGCGCCAGCAGCATTCAGGGGGGCCCCTACAATGAGCAGTTCTTC
TRBD2,once,TRBJ2-1,TRBV6-1,CASREGLAGGEQFF,TGTGCCAGCAGGGAGGGACTAGCGGGAGGTGAGCAGTTCTTC
TRBD2,once,TRBJ2-7,TRBV2,CAIGTSGTYEQYF,TGTGCCATAGGGACTAGCGGCACCTACGAGCAGTACTTC
TRBD1,.,TRBJ1-5,TRBV15,CATSRPGETGSPDSNQPQHF,TGTGCCACCAGCAGACCCGGAGAGACAGGGAGTCCCGATAGCAATCAGCCCCAGCATTTT
TRBD1,.,TRBJ2-7,TRBV6-6,CASKGGRGTYEQYF,TGTGCCAGCAAAGGGGGCCGAGGGACCTACGAGCAGTACTTC
TRBD2,.,TRBJ2-2,TRBV2,CASRKWREPGELFF,TGTGCCAGCAGAAAGTGGCGGGAGCCCGGGGAGCTGTTTTTT
TRBD2,once,TRBJ2-7,TRBV4-1,CASSQDAASGRAISYEQYF,TGCGCCAGCAGCCAAGATGCGGCTAGCGGGAGGGCCATAAGCTACGAGCAGTACTTC
.,.,TRBJ1-1,TRBV28,CASSFGSWGRNPEAFF,TGTGCCAGCAGTTTTGGGTCCTGGGGCAGAAACCCTGAAGCTTTCTTT
.,.,TRBJ2-6,TRBV27,CASSLFSWESLISGANVLTF,TGTGCCAGCAGTTTATTCTCGTGGGAGTCTCTCATCTCTGGGGCCAACGTCCTGACTTTC
TRBD2,few,TRBJ2-7,TRBV5-1,CASSFSGGTYEQYF,TGCGCCAGCAGTTTTAGCGGGGGGACCTACGAGCAGTACTTC
.,.,TRBJ1-1,TRBV20-1,CSAKLNTEAFF,TGCAGTGCTAAGCTGAACACTGAAGCTTTCTTT
.,.,TRBJ2-7,TRBV6-1,CASNSHEQYF,TGTGCCAGCAATAGCCACGAGCAGTACTTC
.,.,TRBJ2-3,TRBV5-1,CASSLEGYGGRTYTDTQYF,TGCGCCAGCAGCTTGGAGGGGTACGGCGGAAGGACATACACAGATACGCAGTATTTT
.,.,TRBJ2-7,TRBV4-2,CASSPSVSVEQYF,TGTGCCAGCAGCCCGAGCGTGTCCGTCGAGCAGTACTTC
TRBD1,.,TRBJ2-7,TRBV4-2,CASSQDPGQSIYYEQYF,TGTGCCAGCAGCCAAGACCCGGGACAGTCGATTTACTACGAGCAGTACTTC
TRBD1,.,TRBJ2-1,TRBV10-3,CAISYRTGGNEQFF,TGTGCCATCAGCTACAGGACAGGGGGCAATGAGCAGTTCTTC
.,.,TRBJ2-3,TRBV29-1,CSAKSGGDTQYF,TGCAGCGCGAAGTCCGGGGGAGATACGCAGTATTTT
.,.,TRBJ1-5,TRBV2,CASSVGLYQPQHF,TGTGCCAGCAGTGTCGGGTTGTATCAGCCCCAGCATTTT
.,few,TRBJ1-2,TRBV4-1,CASSQVPMTYNYGYTF,TGCGCCAGCAGCCAAGTTCCCATGACATATAACTATGGCTACACCTTC
.,.,TRBJ2-4,TRBV4-2,CASSQESLSKNIQYF,TGTGCCAGCAGCCAAGAATCTCTCAGCAAAAACATTCAGTACTTC
TRBD2,.,TRBJ2-1,TRBV9,CASSGLAGGSNEQFF,TGTGCCAGCAGCGGACTAGCGGGAGGTAGTAATGAGCAGTTCTTC
.,.,TRBJ1-2,TRBV27,CASSLSSGAVDGYTF,TGTGCCAGCAGTTTATCTTCAGGGGCGGTCGATGGCTACACCTTC
.,.,TRBJ1-1,TRBV19,CASTAGWDTEAFF,TGTGCCAGTACCGCAGGGTGGGACACTGAAGCTTTCTTT
.,.,TRBJ2-1,TRBV6-6,CASSRGLTPSYNEQFF,TGTGCCAGCAGTCGAGGACTAACCCCCTCCTACAATGAGCAGTTCTTC
.,.,TRBJ1-5,TRBV6-5,CASGIGGHNQPQHF,TGTGCCAGCGGCATCGGAGGGCACAATCAGCCCCAGCATTTT
TRBD1,.,TRBJ2-7,TRBV10-3,CAISEGDRGAISYEQYF,TGTGCCATCAGTGAGGGGGACAGGGGGGCCATATCCTACGAGCAGTACTTC
.,.,TRBJ2-1,TRBV10-3,CAISPDNYNEQFF,TGTGCCATCAGCCCGGACAACTACAATGAGCAGTTCTTC
TRBD2,.,TRBJ2-3,TRBV5-1,CASSLLAGSTDTQYF,TGCGCCAGCAGCTTGCTAGCGGGAAGCACAGATACGCAGTATTTT
.,.,TRBJ1-1,TRBV7-9,CASRSGGNTEAFF,TGTGCCAGCAGATCCGGGGGGAACACTGAAGCTTTCTTT
.,.,TRBJ2-3,TRBV11-1,CASSPTVSSTDTQYF,TGTGCCAGCAGCCCCACAGTGTCCTCCACAGATACGCAGTATTTT
TRBD1,.,TRBJ2-7,TRBV5-1,CASSLAWDRGGITPSYEQYF,TGCGCCAGCAGCTTGGCCTGGGACAGGGGAGGCATAACCCCCTCCTACGAGCAGTACTTC
.,.,TRBJ1-5,TRBV4-1,CASSQEGGRNQPQHF,TGCGCCAGCAGCCAAGAAGGGGGACGCAATCAGCCCCAGCATTTT
.,.,TRBJ2-3,TRBV4-2,CASSQDRASSTDTQYF,TGTGCCAGCAGCCAAGATCGTGCGTCTAGCACAGATACGCAGTATTTT
.,.,TRBJ2-3,TRBV9,CASSTRTDTQYF,TGTGCCAGCAGCACTCGAACCGATACGCAGTATTTT
TRBD2,few,TRBJ2-1,TRBV29-1,CSVGGELAGGFYNEQFF,TGCAGCGTGGGGGGGGAGCTAGCGGGAGGGTTTTACAATGAGCAGTTCTTC